The rows below give T cell receptor beta chains drawn from one sample of a study of OX40 agonist ivuxolimab in advanced cancers. Measured with immunoSEQ multiplex PCR; TCRdb has only the in-frame clones, and not every one. This sample yields 30,000 to 35,000 clones, of which roughly 80% are seen a single time; approximately 11% belongs to the top ten. Material: CD4+ or CD8+ T cells sorted from blood, obtained in a trial of the OX40 agonist ivuxolimab. Receptors originate from an adult with an advanced solid tumor such as melanoma, head and neck, liver or kidney cancer. CDR3s include the opening cysteine and the closing phenylalanine or tryptophan. The D gene is left open where the match is weak. Rows give clone size only sometimes, using once, few, many, or a class for an expanded clone.

CDR3 protein	CDR3 DNA	V gene	D gene	clone size	J gene
CAWSVFTGANQPQHF	TGTGCCTGGAGTGTATTCACAGGGGCCAATCAGCCCCAGCATTTT	TRBV30	TRBD1	.	TRBJ1-5
CASSRDSYNEQFF	TGTGCCAGCAGCCGGGACAGTTACAATGAGCAGTTCTTC	TRBV6-6	TRBD1	.	TRBJ2-1
CASSFDRASGNTIYF	TGTGCCAGCAGTTTCGACAGGGCCTCTGGAAACACCATATATTTT	TRBV6-6	TRBD1	.	TRBJ1-3
CASSIGTSGVEQFF	TGTGCCAGTAGTATCGGGACTAGCGGAGTCGAGCAGTTCTTC	TRBV19	TRBD2	.	TRBJ2-1
CASSFSENTGELFF	TGTGCCAGCAGCTTCAGTGAAAACACCGGGGAGCTGTTTTTT	TRBV7-9	.	.	TRBJ2-2
CASSLWGSDSYNEQFF	TGCGCCAGCAGCTTATGGGGTTCAGACTCCTACAATGAGCAGTTCTTC	TRBV5-1	.	.	TRBJ2-1
CASSATGEVYEQYF	TGTGCCAGCAGCGCGACAGGGGAAGTCTACGAGCAGTACTTC	TRBV7-9	TRBD1	.	TRBJ2-7
CASSSTSGALSTDTQYF	TGTGCCAGCAGCTCGACTAGCGGGGCTTTAAGCACAGATACGCAGTATTTT	TRBV5-6	TRBD2	.	TRBJ2-3
CASSHLMTGSVLNEQFF	TGTGCCAGCAGCCACCTTATGACAGGTTCAGTTCTGAATGAGCAGTTCTTC	TRBV27	.	.	TRBJ2-1
CASSIDLFRREHNYGYTF	TGTGCCAGTAGTATAGATCTATTCCGGCGGGAGCATAACTATGGCTACACCTTC	TRBV19	.	.	TRBJ1-2
CASSSRGYGYTF	TGTGCCAGCAGCTCCCGGGGATATGGCTACACCTTC	TRBV11-2	.	.	TRBJ1-2
CASSPLSGDYNEQFF	TGTGCCAGCAGCCCCCTCTCGGGGGATTACAATGAGCAGTTCTTC	TRBV7-8	.	.	TRBJ2-1
CAWGALSDEQYF	TGTGCCTGGGGGGCTTTGTCCGACGAGCAGTACTTC	TRBV30	.	few	TRBJ2-7
CASSLDRAGELFF	TGTGCCAGCAGCTTAGATCGCGCCGGGGAGCTGTTTTTT	TRBV11-3	.	.	TRBJ2-2
CASSQRLRGYTF	TGTGCCAGCAGTCAGAGACTTCGTGGCTACACCTTC	TRBV2	.	.	TRBJ1-2
CASSPREPPREQYF	TGTGCCAGCTCACCGAGGGAGCCGCCGCGGGAGCAGTACTTC	TRBV18	.	.	TRBJ2-7
CASNRLLYSSSTDTQYF	TGTGCCAGCAACAGATTACTATACTCATCTAGCACAGATACGCAGTATTTT	TRBV28	.	.	TRBJ2-3
CASSLEGRNYNEQFF	TGTGCCAGCAGCTTAGAAGGTCGGAACTACAATGAGCAGTTCTTC	TRBV11-2	.	.	TRBJ2-1
CASSKTGNYGYTF	TGTGCCAGTAGCAAGACAGGCAACTATGGCTACACCTTC	TRBV19	.	.	TRBJ1-2
CASSHLSGGYGELFF	TGCGCCAGCAGCCATTTAAGCGGGGGGTATGGGGAGCTGTTTTTT	TRBV4-1	TRBD2	few	TRBJ2-2
CASMGQRGLYNEQFF	TGTGCCAGCATGGGGCAGCGGGGGCTATACAATGAGCAGTTCTTC	TRBV11-2	TRBD2	.	TRBJ2-1
CASSASGLAATYNEQFF	TGTGCCAGCAGCGCATCCGGACTAGCGGCCACCTACAATGAGCAGTTCTTC	TRBV9	TRBD2	once	TRBJ2-1
CASSSSESTDTQYF	TGTGCCAGCAGCTCATCAGAATCCACAGATACGCAGTATTTT	TRBV11-1	.	.	TRBJ2-3
CASSNEMGQGNQPQHF	TGTGCCAGCAGCAATGAAATGGGACAGGGCAATCAGCCCCAGCATTTT	TRBV5-5	TRBD1	.	TRBJ1-5
CASSPGGEQYF	TGTGCCAGCAGCCCGGGGGGTGAGCAGTACTTC	TRBV11-2	TRBD2	few	TRBJ2-7
CVRSLAGGAYSNQPQHF	TGTGTCAGAAGCTTAGCAGGGGGCGCATATAGCAATCAGCCCCAGCATTTT	TRBV7-5	.	.	TRBJ1-5
CASSSHVINEQFF	TGTGCCAGCAGTTCCCACGTAATCAATGAGCAGTTCTTC	TRBV6-5	.	.	TRBJ2-1
CASSSTGVDGNTIYF	TGTGCCAGCAGTTCTACAGGGGTCGATGGAAACACCATATATTTT	TRBV6-6	TRBD1	.	TRBJ1-3